Sequencing of this T cell receptor beta chain was carried out in a study of prognosis after radiotherapy for stage I lung cancer. For the study at large: All of the patients with non-small cell lung cancer, including more than five who had refused surgery, were considered to be medically inoperable.

In this sample, this clonotype turned up many times. Multiplex PCR in two rounds served to amplify TCR beta CDR3 from genomic DNA. First-round PCR used primers specific to each TRBV and TRBJ gene. MiXCR, run by TCRdb on the multiplex PCR reads, gives a single entry per CDR3 protein. The data hold around 27,000 distinct CDR3 sequences, with around 31% observed a single time. The sample consisted of PBMCs, taken before or after stereotactic body radiation therapy (not recorded which). The source is a donor aged 50 or older with non-small cell lung cancer.

CDR3 residues: CASSYATEIRGRLVYEQYF. Here the CDR3 DNA reads TGTGCCAGCAGTTACGCAACAGAAATTCGAGGAAGACTAGTGTACGAGCAGTACTTC. V is TRBV6-1 and J is TRBJ2-7, with D possibly matching TRBD2 (6 bases). CDR3 length: 19 amino acids. V lost 5 bases and J lost 4, with 30 bases in between. In germline, CDR1 is MNHNS, CDR2 SASEGT.